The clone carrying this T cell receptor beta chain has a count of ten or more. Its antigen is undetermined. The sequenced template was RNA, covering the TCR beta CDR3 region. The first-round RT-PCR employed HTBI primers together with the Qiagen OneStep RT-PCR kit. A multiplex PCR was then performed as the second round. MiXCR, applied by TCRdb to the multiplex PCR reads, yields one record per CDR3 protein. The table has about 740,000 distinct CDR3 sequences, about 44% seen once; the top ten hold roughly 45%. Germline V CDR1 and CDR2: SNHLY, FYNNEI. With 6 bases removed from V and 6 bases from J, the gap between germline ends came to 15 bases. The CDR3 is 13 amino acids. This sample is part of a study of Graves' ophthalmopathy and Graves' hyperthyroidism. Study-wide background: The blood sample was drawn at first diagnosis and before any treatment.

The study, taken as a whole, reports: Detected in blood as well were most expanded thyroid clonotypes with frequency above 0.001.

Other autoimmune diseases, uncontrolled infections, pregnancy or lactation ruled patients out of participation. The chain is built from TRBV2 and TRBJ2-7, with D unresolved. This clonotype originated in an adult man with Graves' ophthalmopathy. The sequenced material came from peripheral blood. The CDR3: CASRRYTYSEQYF. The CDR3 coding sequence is TGTGCCAGCAGGCGTTACACCTACAGCGAGCAGTACTTC.